Below, 29 T cell receptor beta chains from the same sample are listed, as sequenced in a study of T cell responses to AZD1222 COVID-19 vaccine. Profiled with immunoSEQ multiplex PCR; TCRdb holds only in-frame clones, not every one. The sample consists of 150,000 or so clones, around 92% of them appearing once. Sequencing was performed on peripheral blood, taken on day 0 of AZD1222 vaccination. These receptors all stem from an adult in good health.

The chain employs TRBV19 and TRBJ2-1; TRBD1 might be the D (6 bases). Germline V gene lookup returns CDR1 LNHDA and CDR2 SQIVND (reference sequence). This CDR3 is 15 amino acids long. V gave up 6 bases and J gave up 3 bases, with 15 bases separating them. The CDR3 loop is CASSPPGTRYNEQFF. The CDR3 DNA reads as TGTGCCAGTAGCCCCCCCGGGACACGCTACAATGAGCAGTTCTTC.

The V call is TRBV9, the J call TRBJ2-1; D is ambiguous. Germline V gene data show CDR1 as SGDLS and CDR2 as YYNGEE. V lost 4 bases, J lost 4 bases, and 9 bases lay in between. The CDR3 totals 13 residues. Written as DNA, the CDR3 is TGTGCCAGCAGCCTCGTGGGATACAATGAGCAGTTCTTC. Residues: CASSLVGYNEQFF. The full variable domain, in which reference TRBV9 and TRBJ2-1 provide the parts outside the CDR3, is DSGVTQTPKHLITATGQRVTLRCSPRSGDLSVYWYQQSLDQGLQFLIQYYNGEERAKGNILERFSAQQFPDLHSELNLSSLELGDSALYFCASSLVGYNEQFFGPGTRLTVL.

V is TRBV14 and J is TRBJ1-6; D gene uncertain. CDR1 SGHDN and CDR2 FVKESK come from the germline V gene. CDR3 length: 15 amino acids. V lost 2 bases and J 4 bases, leaving 9 bases between the germline ends. CDR3 sequence reads: CASSQSRIYNSPLHF. The CDR3 DNA reads TGTGCCAGCAGCCAATCCCGGATTTATAATTCACCCCTCCACTTT.

The V and J genes are TRBV7-2 and TRBJ2-3, with 10 bases aligning to TRBD2. The germline CDR1 and CDR2 sequences are SGHTA and FQGNSA. The CDR3 runs 18 residues. The trim removed 5 bases at V and 5 bases at J, leaving 16 bases unmatched. The CDR3 nucleotides read TGTGCCAGCAGCCCAGTCCCAATAGCGGGGGGCAGTAGAGATACGCAGTATTTT. Translating it yields CASSPVPIAGGSRDTQYF.

The chain joins TRBV29-1 to TRBJ1-2, with D tentatively TRBD1 (5 bases). Germline assignment: CDR1 SQVTM and CDR2 ANQGSEA. The CDR3 contains 13 residues. V was pared by 6 bases and J by 2 bases, with 13 bases between. This chain's CDR3 is CSVGGRFNYGYTF. CDR3 bases: TGCAGCGTGGGGGGACGATTCAACTATGGCTACACCTTC.

The gene calls are TRBV4-2 and TRBJ2-7; no definite D call. The CDR3 runs to 15 residues. V was cut by 0 bases and J by 3 bases, with 12 bases left in between. The germline V gene has CDR1 LGHNA and CDR2 YNFKEQ. CDR3 sequence reads: CASSQDYGGHYEQYF. The CDR3 bases are TGTGCCAGCAGCCAAGATTATGGTGGCCACTACGAGCAGTACTTC.

The rearrangement uses TRBV7-9 and TRBJ2-5; D gene unclear. The CDR3 extends over 15 amino acids. V lost 4 bases to trimming and J lost 7 bases, with 19 bases between them. Looked up from germline, CDR1 is SEHNR and CDR2 is FQNEAQ (reference sequence). CDR3 nucleotide sequence: TGTGCCAGCAGCTCCCGGACCAGACCCCCCAGGACCCAGTACTTC. It yields the protein CASSSRTRPPRTQYF.

This clone was counted once. The chain combines TRBV4-2 with TRBJ1-5; D perhaps matches TRBD1 (5 bases). Trimming removed 0 bases from V and 0 bases from J, with 6 bases in between. This CDR3 region has 15 residues. Per germline, CDR1 LGHNA and CDR2 YNFKEQ. The CDR3 spells CASSQDGASNQPQHF. The CDR3 DNA reads as TGTGCCAGCAGCCAAGATGGGGCTAGCAATCAGCCCCAGCATTTT.

The chain links TRBV7-2 to TRBJ1-5, with TRBD1 as a possible D gene (5 bases). The CDR3 totals 15 residues. The V end was cut by 2 bases, the J end by 4 bases, with 12 bases between. CDR1 is SGHTA and CDR2 is FQGNSA in the germline V gene. CDR3 protein: CASSLQGFGNQPQHF. CDR3 DNA sequence: TGTGCCAGCAGCTTACAGGGTTTTGGGAATCAGCCCCAGCATTTT.

The chain links TRBV11-2 to TRBJ2-5; weak D call: TRBD1 (5 bases). The ends were cut back, 5 bases at V and 2 bases at J, with 15 bases in the middle. The CDR3 has 15 residues. Germline V gene data show CDR1 as SGHAT and CDR2 as FQNNGV. The CDR3 region has the DNA TGTGCCAGCAGCCTCGCCGCAGGGCAACAAGAGACCCAGTACTTC. Protein: CASSLAAGQQETQYF.

The V gene is TRBV6-5, the J gene TRBJ1-1; 9 nucleotides match TRBD1. Germline CDR1 and CDR2: MNHEY and SVGAGI. This CDR3 region has 15 residues. The V and J ends lost 6 bases and 10 bases, in that order; junction bases with no gene match: 15. CDR3 protein: CASSYRDRVGSGAFF. The CDR3 nucleotides are TGTGCCAGCAGCTACCGGGACAGGGTGGGTTCGGGAGCTTTCTTT.

This clone has only one observation. The rearrangement links TRBV4-1 to TRBJ2-5, with no clear D. The CDR3 totals 16 residues. The germline CDR1 and CDR2 sequences are MGHRA and YSYEKL. V was shortened by 3 bases and J by 2 bases, with 16 bases between the two germline ends. The CDR3 sequence is CASSHTSYKEQETQYF. For the CDR3, the DNA is TGCGCCAGCAGCCACACCTCTTACAAGGAACAAGAGACCCAGTACTTC.

The rearrangement uses TRBV6-6 and TRBJ2-5, with 7 bases matching TRBD2. The ends lost 6 bases at V and 5 bases at J; junction bases unmatched: 9. The CDR3 loop spans 14 amino acids. The V gene's germline CDR1 is MNHNY and CDR2 SVGAGI (reference sequence). Here the CDR3 reads CASSYAGERETQYF. As DNA, the CDR3 is TGTGCCAGCAGCTACGCGGGGGAACGGGAGACCCAGTACTTC.

This chain links TRBV7-8 with TRBJ1-6, with TRBD1 matching 8 bases. Trimming cost V 3 bases and J 0 bases; bases outside gene matches: 4. Germline V CDR1 and CDR2: SGHVS, FQNEAQ. The CDR3 contains 17 residues. CDR3 loop: CASSLDRESSYNSPLHF. The CDR3 DNA reads TGTGCCAGCAGCTTGGACAGGGAAAGCTCCTATAATTCACCCCTCCACTTT.

CDR3 protein: CASSLRGLGSGNTIYF. CDR3 sequence (DNA): TGTGCCAGCAGCTTACGGGGGTTAGGCTCTGGAAACACCATATATTTT. This chain connects TRBV7-2 to TRBJ1-3; TRBD1 is a possible D gene (5 bases). The germline gives CDR1 SGHTA, CDR2 FQGNSA. This CDR3 comprises 16 residues. With 2 bases removed from V and 0 bases from J, the gap between germline ends came to 11 bases.

CDR3: CASSQPRGYQETQYF. As DNA, the CDR3 is TGTGCCAGCAGCCAGCCAAGGGGGTACCAAGAGACCCAGTACTTC. V gene TRBV3-1 (or the pseudogene TRBV3-2) combines with J gene TRBJ2-5; D may be TRBD1 (6 bases). The CDR3 is 15 residues long. Germline V lookup: CDR1 LGHDT, CDR2 YNNKEL (reference sequence). Trimming took 3 bases from V and 0 from J, leaving 11 bases between them.

The rearrangement uses TRBV9 and TRBJ2-1, with D tentatively TRBD2 (7 bases). Deletions cut 2 bases from V and 8 bases from J, with 20 bases between. The length of the CDR3 is 16 residues. The germline gives CDR1 SGDLS, CDR2 YYNGEE. The CDR3 DNA sequence: TGTGCCAGCAGCGTTGAAGGAGGGGGGGCCCTAGATGAGCAGTTCTTC. It encodes CASSVEGGGALDEQFF.

This rearrangement joins TRBV5-1 to TRBJ2-2, with TRBD2 identical over 9 bases. J lost 5 bases, V lost 1 base, and 6 bases had no gene match. Germline values: CDR1 SGHRS, CDR2 YFSETQ. The CDR3 totals 16 residues. The CDR3 DNA sequence: TGCGCCAGCAGCTTGATCGGCGGGGGGGCTACCGGGGAGCTGTTTTTT. This codes for CASSLIGGGATGELFF.

This rearrangement joins TRBV6-5 to TRBJ1-6, with D tentatively TRBD1 (5 bases). Germline V CDR1 and CDR2: MNHEY, SVGAGI. This CDR3 is built from 15 residues. V dropped 11 bases and J dropped 0 bases, with 14 bases sitting between them. The DNA of the CDR3 is TGTGCCGTTAGGGGAGAGAGCTCCTATAATTCACCCCTCCACTTT. This encodes CAVRGESSYNSPLHF.

The chain uses TRBV6-6 and TRBJ2-1, with D perhaps TRBD2 (5 bases). The V gene lost 0 bases and the J gene lost 4 bases, with 10 bases spanning the gap. Germline V gene data show CDR1 as MNHNY and CDR2 as SVGAGI (reference sequence). CDR3 length equals 15 residues. CDR3: CASSYSTGWYNEQFF. In nucleotides, the CDR3 is TGTGCCAGCAGTTACTCAACGGGGTGGTACAATGAGCAGTTCTTC.

This clone has only one observation. V and J are TRBV3-1 (or the pseudogene TRBV3-2) and TRBJ2-1, with 7 bases identical to TRBD2. This CDR3 contains 12 residues. The V segment lost 7 bases and the J segment 6 bases; nucleotides outside the gene matches: 3. In germline, CDR1 is LGHDT, CDR2 YNNKEL (reference sequence). The CDR3 DNA sequence: TGTGCCAGCAACGGGGAGGGCAATGAGCAGTTCTTC. Translation gives CASNGEGNEQFF.

The CDR3 loop is CASSGQTRGIEKLFF. The CDR3 nucleotides read TGTGCCAGTAGTGGACAGACAAGGGGGATTGAAAAACTGTTTTTT. This chain links TRBV19 with TRBJ1-4, with a tentative D call TRBD1 (6 bases). Deletions cut 5 bases from V and 7 bases from J, with 17 bases between. Germline-derived CDR1 and CDR2 are LNHDA and SQIVND (reference sequence). This CDR3 is 15 amino acids long.

The chain couples TRBV3-1 (or the pseudogene TRBV3-2) to TRBJ1-5; 7 nucleotides align to TRBD1. V dropped 0 bases and J dropped 1; count of bases not matched to a gene: 9. There are 18 residues in the CDR3. CDR1 and CDR2 from the germline V gene are LGHDT and YNNKEL (reference sequence). The CDR3: CASSQDRGTRGSNQPQHF. CDR3 bases: TGTGCCAGCAGCCAAGACAGGGGGACCAGGGGGAGCAATCAGCCCCAGCATTTT.

CDR3 DNA: TGTGCCAGCTCACCACCTCTGTCGAACACTGAAGCTTTCTTT. Amino acid sequence: CASSPPLSNTEAFF. The V and J genes are TRBV18 and TRBJ1-1; no definite D call. V lost 0 bases and J lost 1, with 6 bases in between. The length of the CDR3 is 14 residues. Per the germline V gene, CDR1 is KGHSH and CDR2 is LQKENI.

The chain links TRBV18 to TRBJ2-2; 9 positions match TRBD1. The germline CDR1 and CDR2 sequences are KGHSH and LQKENI. The J segment lost 6 bases and the V segment lost 3 bases, leaving 8 bases of the junction unmatched. There are 16 residues in the CDR3. Here the CDR3 DNA reads TGTGCCAGCTCACCGATCCGGGACAGGGTGGCCGGGGAGCTGTTTTTT. Translated: CASSPIRDRVAGELFF. The full variable domain, with the rest looked up from reference TRBV18 and TRBJ2-2, is NAGVMQNPRHLVRRRGQEARLRCSPMKGHSHVYWYRQLPEEGLKFMVYLQKENIIDESGMPKERFSAEFPKEGPSILRIQQVVRGDSAAYFCASSPIRDRVAGELFFGEGSRLTVL.

V gene TRBV10-3 combines with J gene TRBJ2-7; weak D call: TRBD2 (6 bases). The CDR3 extends over 14 amino acids. Trimming stripped 3 bases from V and 3 bases from J, with 12 bases between. CDR1 and CDR2 (germline): ENHRY, SYGVKD. The CDR3 sequence is CAISEGLMRYEQYF. The CDR3 DNA reads as TGTGCCATCAGTGAAGGACTAATGCGCTACGAGCAGTACTTC.

The chain carries TRBV11-1 and TRBJ2-3; the D is unclear. The V end lost 1 base, the J end lost 0 bases, and 5 bases lay between the germline ends. The germline V gene has CDR1 SGHAT and CDR2 FQDESV (reference sequence). CDR3 length equals 14 residues. The CDR3 spells CASSLGSSTDTQYF. CDR3 nucleotide sequence: TGTGCCAGCAGCTTAGGGTCTAGCACAGATACGCAGTATTTT.

The CDR3 region is CASSDQTGGYGYTF. The CDR3 nucleotides read TGTGCCAGCAGTGACCAGACAGGGGGATATGGCTACACCTTC. The gene calls are TRBV6-4 and TRBJ1-2, with 9 bases aligning to TRBD1. CDR3 length equals 14 residues. The ends lost 2 bases at V and 5 bases at J; junction bases unmatched: 3. Germline loops: CDR1 MRHNA, CDR2 SNTAGT.

The chain has TRBV10-3 and TRBJ1-4, with D maybe TRBD1 (6 bases). Germline CDR1 reads ENHRY; CDR2 reads SYGVKD. The CDR3 spans 15 residues. Trimming pared 2 bases from V and 4 bases from J, leaving 11 bases between. The CDR3 coding sequence is TGTGCCATCAGTGAGGGGGGCGTGAATAATGAAAAACTGTTTTTT. Amino acid sequence: CAISEGGVNNEKLFF.